The clone carrying this T cell receptor beta chain showed up many times. Its antigen is undetermined. The source of the sample is a study of T-cell memory formation after mild COVID-19. Broader study findings: Contracting CD4+ clones sat mainly in CM and EM; CD8+ in EMRA.

A single record per CDR3 protein comes from TCRdb applying MiXCR to the 5' RACE reads. The data contain 380,000 or so distinct CDR3 sequences, 14% of them singletons. V was shortened by 1 base and J by 6 bases, with 9 bases between the two germline ends. The CDR3 loop spans 14 amino acids. Input material: PBMCs or a T cell subset sorted from them (not recorded which). The V gene is TRBV12-3 or TRBV12-4, the J gene TRBJ2-2; D gene unclear. The sequence was obtained from a man aged 18 to 29 who had mild COVID-19 (a few samples of this study predate the infection). Cell type and time point are not known. The CDR3 here is CASSLVVGSGELFF. The CDR3 DNA sequence: TGTGCCAGCAGTTTAGTGGTAGGGTCCGGGGAGCTGTTTTTT.